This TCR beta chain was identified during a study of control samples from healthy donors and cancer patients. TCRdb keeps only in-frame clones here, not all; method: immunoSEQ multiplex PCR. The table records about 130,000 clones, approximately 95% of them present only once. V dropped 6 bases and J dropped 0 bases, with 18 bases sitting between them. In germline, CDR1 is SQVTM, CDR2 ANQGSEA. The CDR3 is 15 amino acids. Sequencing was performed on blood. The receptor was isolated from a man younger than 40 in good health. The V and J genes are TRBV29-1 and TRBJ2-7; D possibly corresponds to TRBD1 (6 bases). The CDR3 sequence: CSVRGPRSGSYEQYF. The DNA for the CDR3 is TGCAGCGTCAGGGGCCCAAGGTCCGGCTCCTACGAGCAGTACTTC.